This T cell receptor (beta chain) came from a study of CD8+ T cells in alopecia areata. cDNA reverse transcribed from extracted RNA served as the sequencing template. Only in-frame clones appear in the TCRdb table, and some are missing; sequencing was by immunoSEQ multiplex PCR. This sample has 25,000 to 35,000 clones, with less than 65% found just once. Study-level points and caveats: Compared with mice, patients displayed less clear TCR sharing, possibly for HLA-related reasons.

This clone was seen only a few times. No antigen is known for it. Peripheral blood and lesional scalp punch biopsies were taken from alopecia areata patients. V gave up 1 base and J gave up 3 bases, with 13 bases separating them. Germline-derived CDR1 and CDR2 are SEHNR and FQNEAQ (reference sequence). There are 15 residues in the CDR3. The sequencing sample was made of NKG2D-high CD8+ T cells sorted from blood. This clonotype was obtained from a human donor with alopecia areata. This chain connects TRBV7-9 to TRBJ2-7; D is possibly TRBD2 (6 bases). The CDR3 protein is CASSLVFRGGYEQYF. Written as DNA, the CDR3 is TGTGCCAGCAGCTTAGTATTCCGGGGAGGCTACGAGCAGTACTTC.